This TCR beta chain was recorded in a study of T cells in Graves' hyperthyroidism and ophthalmopathy. Losses at the gene ends were 0 bases for V and 4 bases for J; bases not matched to a gene: 9. The V gene's germline CDR1 is DFQATT and CDR2 SNEGSKA (reference sequence). The CDR3 contains 15 residues. The CDR3 regions of TCR beta were amplified from RNA transcripts. Primed by the HTBI set, a first-round RT-PCR was run on the TCR CDR3. TCRdb used MiXCR to reprocess the multiplex PCR reads, holding one entry per CDR3 protein. Of fewer than 450,000 distinct CDR3 sequences in the sample, roughly 17% were seen once.

The TCR originated in a woman aged 30 to 39 with Graves' hyperthyroidism that later progressed to Graves' ophthalmopathy. J is TRBJ2-7 and V is TRBV20-1; 7 bases line up with TRBD1. Sequenced sample: blood. CDR3 sequence (DNA): TGCAGTGCTAGAGAGGTGCGAGGGGGCGAGTACGAGCAGTACTTC. This sequence encodes CSAREVRGGEYEQYF.